This T cell receptor (beta chain) was documented in a study of T cells in Graves' hyperthyroidism and ophthalmopathy. Study-level results: Appearing also in blood were most of the thyroid clonotypes expanded above 0.001.

What was amplified from RNA transcripts were TCR beta CDR3 regions. Researchers ran a first-round RT-PCR on the TCR CDR3 using the HTBI primer set. TCRdb recomputed calls from the multiplex PCR reads with MiXCR, one row per CDR3 protein. The sample consists of about 380,000 distinct CDR3 sequences, roughly 13% of them appearing once. Looked up from germline, CDR1 is SGHRS and CDR2 is YFSETQ. The CDR3 is 15 amino acids. V lost 4 bases to trimming and J lost 5 bases; unmatched junction nucleotides: 4. Newly diagnosed patients aged 18 to 65 had hyperthyroidism of under 2 months' duration. The blood sample dates from first hyperthyroidism diagnosis, preceding any ophthalmopathy symptoms. Fresh 10 ml peripheral blood yielded PBMCs. Notes on this clonotype: Its antigen is not known.

This receptor was obtained from a man aged 30 to 39 with Graves' hyperthyroidism that later progressed to Graves' ophthalmopathy. The genes are TRBV5-1 and TRBJ2-2; TRBD1 matches at 11 bases. Source material: blood. Here the CDR3 DNA reads TGCGCCAGCAGCCTGGACAGGGGGCGAACCGGGGAGCTGTTTTTT. Translating it yields CASSLDRGRTGELFF.